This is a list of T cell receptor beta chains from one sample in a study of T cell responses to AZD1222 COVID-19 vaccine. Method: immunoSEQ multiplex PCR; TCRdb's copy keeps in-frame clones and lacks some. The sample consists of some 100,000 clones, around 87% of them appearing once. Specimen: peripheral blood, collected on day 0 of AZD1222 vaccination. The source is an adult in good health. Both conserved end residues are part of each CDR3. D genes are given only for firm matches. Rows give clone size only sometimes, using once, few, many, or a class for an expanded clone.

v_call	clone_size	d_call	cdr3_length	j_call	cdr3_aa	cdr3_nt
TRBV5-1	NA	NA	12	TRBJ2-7	CASSLQGPEQYF	TGCGCCAGCAGCTTACAGGGACCCGAGCAGTACTTC
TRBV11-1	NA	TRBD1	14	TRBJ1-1	CASIRDRAGTEAFF	TGTGCCAGCATCCGAGACAGGGCGGGCACTGAAGCTTTCTTT
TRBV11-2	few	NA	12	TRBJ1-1	CASSPGVAEAFF	TGTGCCAGCAGCCCAGGTGTGGCTGAAGCTTTCTTT
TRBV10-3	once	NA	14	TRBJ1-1	CAISGGGGNTEAFF	TGTGCCATCAGTGGCGGGGGCGGGAACACTGAAGCTTTCTTT
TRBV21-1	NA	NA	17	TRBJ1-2	CASSKGPGGPFGYGYTF	TGTGCCAGCAGCAAAGGACCAGGGGGCCCTTTTGGATATGGCTACACCTTC
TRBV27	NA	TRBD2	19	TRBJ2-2	CASSSRPGLAGGATGELFF	TGTGCCAGCAGTTCCCGACCGGGACTAGCGGGGGGGGCGACCGGGGAGCTGTTTTTT
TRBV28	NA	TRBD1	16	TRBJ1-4	CASSATSGQGDEKLFF	TGTGCCAGCAGTGCCACCTCAGGACAGGGAGACGAAAAACTGTTTTTT
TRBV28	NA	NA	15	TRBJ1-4	CASSSRAGRDEKLFF	TGTGCCAGCAGTAGCAGGGCAGGGCGGGATGAAAAACTGTTTTTT
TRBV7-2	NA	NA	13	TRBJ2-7	CASSLGRTYEQYF	TGTGCCAGCAGCTTAGGCAGAACCTACGAGCAGTACTTC
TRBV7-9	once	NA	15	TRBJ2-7	CASSLAGRGGNEQYF	TGTGCCAGCAGCTTAGCGGGCAGGGGCGGGAACGAGCAGTACTTC
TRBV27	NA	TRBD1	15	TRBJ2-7	CASSFWGQGSYEQYF	TGTGCCAGCAGTTTTTGGGGACAGGGCTCCTACGAGCAGTACTTC
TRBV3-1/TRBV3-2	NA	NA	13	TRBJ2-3	CASSRQGTDTQYF	TGTGCCAGCAGCCGACAGGGCACAGATACGCAGTATTTT
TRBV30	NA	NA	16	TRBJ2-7	CAWATLRGRGDGEQYF	TGTGCCTGGGCAACCTTGAGGGGCAGGGGAGATGGCGAGCAGTACTTC
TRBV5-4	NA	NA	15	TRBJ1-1	CASSFERGLNTEAFF	TGTGCCAGCAGCTTCGAGAGGGGCCTGAACACTGAAGCTTTCTTT
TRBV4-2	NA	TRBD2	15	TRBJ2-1	CASSRTSGSRNEQFF	TGTGCCAGCAGCCGGACTAGCGGGAGTAGGAATGAGCAGTTCTTC
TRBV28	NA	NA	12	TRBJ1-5	CATQTINQPQHF	TGTGCCACCCAGACTATTAATCAGCCCCAGCATTTT
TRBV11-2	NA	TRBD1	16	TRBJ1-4	CASSLLQGAFNEKLFF	TGTGCCAGCAGCTTGCTACAGGGGGCCTTTAATGAAAAACTGTTTTTT
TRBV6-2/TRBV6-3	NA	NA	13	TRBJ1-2	CASSYVGNYGYTF	TGTGCCAGCAGTTACGTGGGGAACTATGGCTACACCTTC
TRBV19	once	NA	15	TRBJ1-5	CASSRVPNSNQPQHF	TGTGCCAGTAGTCGGGTCCCCAATAGCAATCAGCCCCAGCATTTT
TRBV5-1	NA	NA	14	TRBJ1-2	CASSLLQGDYGYTF	TGCGCCAGCAGCTTGCTACAGGGTGACTATGGCTACACCTTC
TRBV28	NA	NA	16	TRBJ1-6	CASSWGEGSYNSPLHF	TGTGCCAGCAGTTGGGGGGAGGGCTCCTATAATTCACCCCTCCACTTT
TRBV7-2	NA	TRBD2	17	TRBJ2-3	CASSLASGPSDTDTQYF	TGTGCCAGCAGCTTAGCTAGCGGGCCTTCTGACACAGATACGCAGTATTTT
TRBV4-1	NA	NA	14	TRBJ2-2	CASSHGRRTGELFF	TGCGCCAGCAGCCATGGGCGTAGGACCGGGGAGCTGTTTTTT
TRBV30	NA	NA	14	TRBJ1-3	CAWSVSRAGNTIYF	TGTGCCTGGAGTGTCTCAAGAGCGGGAAACACCATATATTTT
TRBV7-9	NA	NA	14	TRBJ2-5	CASSASSKQETQYF	TGTGCCAGCAGCGCCAGTTCGAAACAAGAGACCCAGTACTTC
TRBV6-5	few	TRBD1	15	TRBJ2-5	CASDRDFISVETQYF	TGTGCCAGCGACAGGGATTTTATCTCGGTGGAGACCCAGTACTTC
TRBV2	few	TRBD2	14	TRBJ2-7	CASSRTSGSYEQYF	TGTGCCAGCAGCCGGACTAGCGGGAGCTACGAGCAGTACTTC
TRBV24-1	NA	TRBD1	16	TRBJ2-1	CATSESRQGQYNEQFF	TGTGCCACCAGTGAGTCGAGACAGGGACAGTACAATGAGCAGTTCTTC
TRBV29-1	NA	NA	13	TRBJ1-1	CSVENRVRTEAFF	TGCAGCGTAGAAAACAGGGTACGGACTGAAGCTTTCTTT